Following are 15 T cell receptor beta chains from one sample sequenced in a study of cytomegalovirus exposure and HLA in healthy donors. PCR employed 60 Vbeta and 13 Jbeta primers. Sequencing was performed with immunoSEQ multiplex PCR; in TCRdb, only in-frame clones are kept and a portion is missing. The sample contains about 130,000 clones, 83% of which appear only once. Sequencing used PBMCs. These receptors came from a woman aged 40 to 55 in good health and CMV-seropositive.

This clone was counted once. Here the CDR3 DNA reads TGTGCCAGCAGCGCGGGGGGTAGCACAGATACGCAGTATTTT. Residues: CASSAGGSTDTQYF. The genes are TRBV9 and TRBJ2-3; 7 bases are a match to TRBD2. CDR1 and CDR2 (germline): SGDLS, YYNGEE. CDR3 size: 14 residues. V shed 3 bases, J shed 0 bases, and the junction held 1 base outside the gene matches. The whole variable domain, remainder taken from reference TRBV9 and TRBJ2-3, is DSGVTQTPKHLITATGQRVTLRCSPRSGDLSVYWYQQSLDQGLQFLIQYYNGEERAKGNILERFSAQQFPDLHSELNLSSLELGDSALYFCASSAGGSTDTQYFGPGTRLTVL.

This chain connects TRBV5-1 to TRBJ2-1; 11 positions agree with TRBD2. Germline loops: CDR1 SGHRS, CDR2 YFSETQ. CDR3 length: 20 amino acids. Trimming removed 0 bases from V and 0 bases from J; junction bases left unmatched: 11. CDR3 residues: CASSLVPPGLAASSYNEQFF. DNA of the CDR3: TGCGCCAGCAGCTTGGTGCCTCCGGGACTAGCGGCAAGCTCCTACAATGAGCAGTTCTTC.

The chain is built from TRBV19 and TRBJ2-6, with 7 bases identical to TRBD1. Losses at the gene ends were 6 bases for V and 0 bases for J; bases not matched to a gene: 17. The germline V gene has CDR1 LNHDA and CDR2 SQIVND (reference sequence). This CDR3 has 20 residues. CDR3 nucleotides: TGTGCCAGTAGAAAAGGACCTCCGGGACAGAGAGTCTCTGGGGCCAACGTCCTGACTTTC. The encoded protein is CASRKGPPGQRVSGANVLTF.

The sample holds a few counts of this clone. V and J are TRBV7-3 and TRBJ2-5; D call uncertain. Trimming cost V 5 bases and J 12 bases, with 16 bases left between them. Germline values: CDR1 SGHTA, CDR2 FQGTGA. This CDR3 spans 12 amino acids. The chain's CDR3 is CASSKPRQPEYF. The CDR3 DNA reads TGTGCCAGCAGCAAGCCTAGGCAGCCGGAGTACTTC.

The chain employs TRBV27 and TRBJ2-5; 7 bases are shared with TRBD2. The J call is doubtful: the DNA matches TRBJ2-7 better. The CDR3 extends over 12 amino acids. CDR1 MNHEY and CDR2 SMNVEV come from the germline V gene (reference sequence). The DNA for the CDR3 is TGTGCCACTCACGGGGGGACTTACGAGCAGTACTTC. It specifies CATHGGTYEQYF.

This clone was counted only a few times. The chain joins TRBV2 to TRBJ2-3; 9 bases fit TRBD2. J was trimmed by 2 bases and V by 6 bases; bases with no gene match: 6. The CDR3 length is 15 residues. Per the germline V gene, CDR1 is SNHLY and CDR2 is FYNNEI. The CDR3 nucleotides are TGTGCCAGCAGCCGACTAGCGGATAACACAGATACGCAGTATTTT. The encoded protein is CASSRLADNTDTQYF.

Only one count was recorded for this clone. The chain is built from TRBV5-1 and TRBJ1-1; 7 bases map to TRBD1. Trimming at V came to 1 base and at J to 3 bases, leaving 21 bases not matched to a gene. CDR1 is SGHRS and CDR2 is YFSETQ in the germline V gene. There are 20 residues in the CDR3. The CDR3, as DNA: TGCGCCAGCAGCTTGAAGTATAGAACAGGGGACATACTATGGGACACTGAAGCTTTCTTT. Its protein product is CASSLKYRTGDILWDTEAFF.

V and J are TRBV6-5 and TRBJ1-2, with D possibly being TRBD1 (6 bases). The germline V and J ends were trimmed by 6 bases and 3 bases, with 14 bases remaining between them. The V gene's germline CDR1 is MNHEY and CDR2 SVGAGI. The CDR3 length is 14 residues. The CDR3, as DNA: TGTGCCAGCAGGGAACAGGGTAACCACTATGGCTACACCTTC. Protein: CASREQGNHYGYTF.

V and J are TRBV10-3 and TRBJ2-7; 10 bases match TRBD2. CDR3 size: 15 residues. V shed 3 bases and J 4 bases; nucleotides not matched to a gene: 6. Germline lookup yields CDR1 ENHRY and CDR2 SYGVKD. CDR3 sequence reads: CAISDWTSGWYEQYF. The CDR3 nucleotides read TGTGCCATCAGTGACTGGACTAGCGGTTGGTACGAGCAGTACTTC.

The chain recombines TRBV7-9 with TRBJ1-5; D might be TRBD1 (6 bases). CDR3 length equals 14 residues. CDR1 is SEHNR, CDR2 FQNEAQ, per germline (reference sequence). Trimming pared 5 bases from V and 3 bases from J, leaving 11 bases between. The CDR3 loop reads CASSQGQPNQPQHF. Here the CDR3 DNA reads TGTGCCAGCAGCCAAGGACAGCCCAATCAGCCCCAGCATTTT.

The CDR3 spells CASSGQVKSGAHPYEQYF. The CDR3 coding sequence is TGTGCCAGCAGTGGACAGGTTAAGAGCGGAGCCCATCCCTACGAGCAGTACTTC. The chain uses TRBV28 and TRBJ2-7; 7 positions match TRBD1. V shed 5 bases and J 2 bases; nucleotides not matched to a gene: 18. The CDR3 has 18 amino acids. Germline V lookup: CDR1 MDHEN, CDR2 SYDVKM.

The rearrangement joins TRBV5-5 to TRBJ1-2; 8 bases align to TRBD1. Germline CDR1 reads SGHKS; CDR2 reads YYEKEE (reference sequence). The V and J ends lost 3 bases and 0 bases, in that order; junction bases with no gene match: 4. This CDR3 has 15 residues. The CDR3 reads CASSWTGTANYGYTF. CDR3 bases: TGTGCCAGCAGCTGGACAGGGACAGCTAACTATGGCTACACCTTC.

The rearrangement uses TRBV19 and TRBJ2-2, with 7 positions matching TRBD1. The CDR3 loop spans 16 amino acids. Germline loops: CDR1 LNHDA, CDR2 SQIVND (reference sequence). Germline trimming cut 6 bases from V and 7 bases from J; bases unmatched to any gene: 14. The CDR3 nucleotides read TGTGCCAGTAGGACGGTCGACAGGGCTAGGATCGGGGAGCTGTTTTTT. It codes for CASRTVDRARIGELFF.

V usage is TRBV5-6 and J usage is TRBJ1-1, with D unclear. The ends were cut back, 2 bases at V and 2 bases at J, with 16 bases in the middle. The V gene's germline CDR1 is SGHDT and CDR2 YYEEEE. The CDR3 covers 16 residues. DNA for the CDR3: TGTGCCAGCAGCTTCAGGATCGGCTGGGTCAACACTGAAGCTTTCTTT. This translates into CASSFRIGWVNTEAFF.

Remarks on this clone: A junction end diverges from the germline sequence, so it may reflect a read error. The V gene is TRBV7-7, the J gene TRBJ2-7; D is undetermined. The CDR3 totals 9 residues. Germline V CDR1 and CDR2: SSHAT, FNYEAQ (reference sequence). The CDR3 nucleotides are TGTGCTAGCAGCTTCCGGGTCCTATTC. Protein sequence: CASSFRVLF.